These 25 T cell receptor beta chains share one sample of origin, sequenced in a study of beta chain features in type 1 diabetes. Study-level findings and limits: TCRB CDR3s were moderately but significantly shorter in Type 1 diabetes patients in all four CD4+ subsets.

What these receptors recognize is not known. Expressed TCRB transcripts got sequenced, as all isolated RNA was reverse transcribed. Sequenced by immunoSEQ multiplex PCR; TCRdb stores in-frame clones only, minus some. The sample includes around 250,000 clones, around an eighth of them seen just once. Material for sequencing was naive CD4+ T cells from blood. These receptors were taken from a man aged 25 to 40 with type 1 diabetes.

This clone showed up just a few times. The chain recombines TRBV6-6 with TRBJ2-7; maybe TRBD2 (5 bases). The CDR3 runs to 15 residues. Germline CDR1 is MNHNY and CDR2 is SVGAGI (reference sequence). V lost 0 bases and J lost 2, with 11 bases in between. The DNA of the CDR3 is TGTGCCAGCAGTTACTCGCCCGGGGTCGCCTACGAGCAGTACTTC. This encodes CASSYSPGVAYEQYF.

Remarks on this clone: At the DNA level, this CDR3 is encoded by other sequences in the same sample as well. The V call is TRBV18, the J call TRBJ2-3; no clear D. Per germline, CDR1 KGHSH and CDR2 LQKENI. This CDR3 has 12 residues. V shed 3 bases and J shed 2 bases, with 3 bases lying between them. CDR3 nucleotides: TGTGCCAGCTCACCTTACACAGATACGCAGTATTTT. Translating gives CASSPYTDTQYF.

This clone appeared a few times. This chain uses TRBV5-1 with TRBJ1-1; D uncertain. This CDR3 is 13 amino acids long. V gave up 2 bases and J gave up 1 base, with 6 bases separating them. Germline V lookup: CDR1 SGHRS, CDR2 YFSETQ. The CDR3 sequence is CASSFQANTEAFF. As DNA, the CDR3 is TGCGCCAGCAGCTTCCAAGCGAACACTGAAGCTTTCTTT.

This clone appeared a few times. V gene TRBV2 combines with J gene TRBJ2-1; the D gene is possibly TRBD1 (6 bases). Germline CDR1 reads SNHLY; CDR2 reads FYNNEI. V shed 8 bases and J shed 10 bases, with 15 bases lying between them. The CDR3 sequence is 12 residues long. CDR3 nucleotide sequence: TGTGCCAGCGGCCGACAGGTTCGGGAGCAGTTCTTC. Protein sequence: CASGRQVREQFF.

The rearrangement joins TRBV4-2 to TRBJ2-2, with 7 bases matching TRBD2. This CDR3 has 15 amino acids. J gave up 2 bases and V 4 bases, and 4 bases lay outside the gene matches. CDR1 and CDR2 (germline): LGHNA, YNFKEQ. The CDR3 region has the DNA TGTGCCAGCAGCCTCCCGGGACTAAACACCGGGGAGCTGTTTTTT. Translated: CASSLPGLNTGELFF.

This sequence joins TRBV7-2 and TRBJ2-3, with no clear D. V lost 4 bases to trimming and J lost 1 base, with 9 bases between them. There are 14 residues in the CDR3. In germline, CDR1 is SGHTA, CDR2 FQGNSA. CDR3 coding DNA: TGTGCCAGCAGCTCTTCGGCGGGCACAGATACGCAGTATTTT. Protein sequence: CASSSSAGTDTQYF.

The chain links TRBV7-8 to TRBJ2-5; possible D gene TRBD1, 6 bases. This CDR3 is built from 15 residues. Germline CDR1 is SGHVS and CDR2 is FQNEAQ. Trimming pared 5 bases from V and 1 base from J, leaving 14 bases between. In DNA, the CDR3 is TGTGCCAGCAGCAGAAACAGGGCCCCCCAAGAGACCCAGTACTTC. Translating gives CASSRNRAPQETQYF.

This clone was found a few times. This chain uses TRBV5-1 with TRBJ2-5, with TRBD1 matching 10 bases. V was pared by 4 bases and J by 3 bases, with 3 bases of the junction left unmatched. The length of the CDR3 is 14 residues. Germline assignment: CDR1 SGHRS and CDR2 YFSETQ. The CDR3 region has the DNA TGCGCCAGCAGCGCGGGGACAGGGGAAGAGACCCAGTACTTC. Amino acids: CASSAGTGEETQYF.

CDR3 DNA: TGTGCCAGCAGTCCACGTAGCGGGTCCTCCTACAATGAGCAGTTCTTC. It specifies CASSPRSGSSYNEQFF. This chain uses TRBV28 with TRBJ2-1, with 7 bases lining up with TRBD2. Germline CDR1 is MDHEN and CDR2 is SYDVKM. J lost 0 bases, V lost 5 bases, and 7 bases had no gene match. The CDR3 extends over 16 amino acids. The full variable domain, its missing parts supplied by reference TRBV28 and TRBJ2-1, is DVKVTQSSRYLVKRTGEKVFLECVQDMDHENMFWYRQDPGLGLRLIYFSYDVKMKEKGDIPEGYSVSREKKERFSLILESASTNQTSMYLCASSPRSGSSYNEQFFGPGTRLTVL.

The genes are TRBV15 and TRBJ1-5, with TRBD1 identical over 7 bases. The CDR3 runs 16 residues. V dropped 1 base and J dropped 2; count of bases not matched to a gene: 5. Germline CDR1 LNHNV, CDR2 YYDKDF (reference sequence). CDR3 DNA: TGTGCCACCAGCAGAGGACAGGGACTGGGCAATCAGCCCCAGCATTTT. Its protein is CATSRGQGLGNQPQHF. The variable domain in full, completed from reference TRBV15 and TRBJ1-5, reads DAMVIQNPRYQVTQFGKPVTLSCSQTLNHNVMYWYQQKSSQAPKLLFHYYDKDFNNEADTPDNFQSRRPNTSFCFLDIRSPGLGDTAMYLCATSRGQGLGNQPQHFGDGTRLSIL.

This clone has just a few counts. The genes are TRBV29-1 and TRBJ2-7, with 7 bases matching TRBD1. The CDR3 runs 13 residues. Germline V gene sequence: CDR1 SQVTM, CDR2 ANQGSEA. V was clipped by 6 bases and J by 0 bases; unmatched bases: 5. The CDR3 DNA sequence: TGCAGCGTAAGACAGGGACCCTCCTACGAGCAGTACTTC. It encodes CSVRQGPSYEQYF.

This sequence joins TRBV28 and TRBJ2-1; 8 nucleotides align to TRBD1. Germline CDR1 reads MDHEN; CDR2 reads SYDVKM. The V gene end was trimmed by 8 bases and the J gene end by 0 bases; junction bases not matched to a gene: 6. The CDR3 spans 15 residues. CDR3 in DNA: TGTGCCAGCCGGACAGGGTCAAGCTCCTACAATGAGCAGTTCTTC. It is translated as CASRTGSSSYNEQFF.

The rearrangement uses TRBV28 and TRBJ2-5; D gene uncertain. The end of the DNA fits TRBJ2-7 better, so the J call may be wrong. The CDR3 loop spans 11 amino acids. CDR1 and CDR2 (germline): MDHEN, SYDVKM. The CDR3 DNA sequence: TGTGCCAGCAGCGGGTCCTACGAGCAGTACTTC. Residues: CASSGSYEQYF.

The V call is TRBV5-1, the J call TRBJ1-2, with 7 bases aligning to TRBD1. This CDR3 has 14 residues. Germline V gene data show CDR1 as SGHRS and CDR2 as YFSETQ. Trimming at V came to 4 bases and at J to 4 bases, leaving 7 bases not matched to a gene. This CDR3 reads CASSTGQAPYGYTF. CDR3 nucleotides: TGCGCCAGCAGCACCGGACAGGCCCCCTATGGCTACACCTTC.

This clone came up once. The chain combines TRBV28 with TRBJ1-5, with D tentatively TRBD1 (5 bases). The V gene's germline CDR1 is MDHEN and CDR2 SYDVKM. Trimming took 6 bases from V and 5 from J, leaving 14 bases between them. The CDR3 extends over 14 amino acids. CDR3 protein: CASRRAGNDQPQHF. In DNA form, the CDR3 reads TGTGCCAGCAGGAGAGCAGGGAATGATCAGCCCCAGCATTTT.

V gene TRBV7-9 combines with J gene TRBJ1-3; no firm D call. This CDR3 is built from 14 residues. V dropped 4 bases and J dropped 1 base, with 8 bases sitting between them. Germline CDR1 reads SEHNR; CDR2 reads FQNEAQ (reference sequence). The CDR3 here is CASSSRTSGNTIYF. CDR3 DNA: TGTGCCAGCAGCTCCAGGACTTCTGGAAACACCATATATTTT.

CDR3 region: CASSLVEPNYGYTF. DNA for the CDR3: TGCGCCAGCAGCTTGGTAGAACCTAACTATGGCTACACCTTC. V gene TRBV5-1 combines with J gene TRBJ1-2; D is ambiguous. There are 14 residues in the CDR3. Germline V CDR1 and CDR2: SGHRS, YFSETQ. V dropped 0 bases and J dropped 0 bases, with 6 bases sitting between them.

V and J are TRBV7-9 and TRBJ2-5, with TRBD1 as a possible D gene (5 bases). V was pared by 3 bases and J by 5 bases, with 10 bases between. The length of the CDR3 is 13 residues. The germline gives CDR1 SEHNR, CDR2 FQNEAQ (reference sequence). The CDR3 region has the DNA TGTGCCAGCAGCTTGGGGCAGGGTGAGACCCAGTACTTC. Translated, it gives CASSLGQGETQYF.

V is TRBV7-2 and J is TRBJ2-3; D gene uncertain. V lost 0 bases and J 0 bases, leaving 7 bases between the germline ends. This CDR3 is 15 amino acids long. Looked up from germline, CDR1 is SGHTA and CDR2 is FQGNSA. This CDR3 is CASSLAISSTDTQYF. In nucleotides, the CDR3 is TGTGCCAGCAGCTTAGCAATATCTAGCACAGATACGCAGTATTTT. The whole variable domain, remainder taken from reference TRBV7-2 and TRBJ2-3, is GAGVSQSPSNKVTEKGKDVELRCDPISGHTALYWYRQSLGQGLEFLIYFQGNSAPDKSGLPSDRFSAERTGGSVSTLTIQRTQQEDSAVYLCASSLAISSTDTQYFGPGTRLTVL.

This chain links TRBV18 with TRBJ2-3; a weak D match, TRBD1 (6 bases). The V end lost 2 bases, the J end lost 2 bases, and 14 bases lay between the germline ends. CDR3 length: 16 amino acids. Germline V gene data show CDR1 as KGHSH and CDR2 as LQKENI. The CDR3 nucleotides read TGTGCCAGCTCACCAAGACAGGTCATCAACACAGATACGCAGTATTTT. Translated, it gives CASSPRQVINTDTQYF.

The chain has TRBV13 and TRBJ1-1; TRBD1 agrees at 7 bases. The CDR3 is 14 amino acids. Germline CDR1 and CDR2: PRHDT and FYEKMQ (reference sequence). Germline trimming cut 5 bases from V and 6 bases from J; bases unmatched to any gene: 9. CDR3 DNA: TGTGCCAGCAGCCCGCAGAGACAGGGTCCTGAAGCTTTCTTT. It encodes CASSPQRQGPEAFF.

Only a few counts were recorded for this clone. The chain recombines TRBV18 with TRBJ1-5; 8 bases are shared with TRBD1. Germline trimming cut 5 bases from V and 3 bases from J; bases unmatched to any gene: 6. The CDR3 totals 15 residues. Germline CDR1 and CDR2: KGHSH and LQKENI. The CDR3 region has the DNA TGTGCCAGCTCATCCGGGACAGGTGACAATCAGCCCCAGCATTTT. Its protein product is CASSSGTGDNQPQHF.

This clone was counted only a few times. The genes are TRBV5-1 and TRBJ1-1; 7 bases match TRBD1. J was trimmed by 5 bases and V by 4 bases; bases with no gene match: 11. Germline CDR1 is SGHRS and CDR2 is YFSETQ. The CDR3 sequence is 15 residues long. CDR3 in DNA: TGCGCCAGCAGCCAAGGGGGCTGGCAGAGGACTGAAGCTTTCTTT. Its translation: CASSQGGWQRTEAFF.

The chain carries TRBV19 and TRBJ2-5, with 10 bases matching TRBD1. CDR1 and CDR2 (germline): LNHDA, SQIVND (reference sequence). This CDR3 has 15 amino acids. V lost 6 bases to trimming and J lost 2 bases; unmatched junction nucleotides: 6. CDR3 bases: TGTGCCAGTAGCCCGGGACAGGGGACTCAAGAGACCCAGTACTTC. This encodes CASSPGQGTQETQYF.

This CDR3 is CASSRTVNKNIQYF. The CDR3 DNA sequence: TGTGCCAGCAGTAGGACAGTAAACAAAAACATTCAGTACTTC. The gene calls are TRBV6-5 and TRBJ2-4, with a possible D match to TRBD1 (6 bases). The germline V gene encodes CDR1 MNHEY and CDR2 SVGAGI. Trimming pared 5 bases from V and 3 bases from J, leaving 11 bases between. CDR3 length equals 14 residues.